Below, one T cell receptor beta chain is given with its context. The antigen remains undetermined. This specimen belongs to a study of T cell responses to AZD1222 COVID-19 vaccine. Across the study: Investigators merged groups given second doses at roughly 4 or roughly 12 weeks.

The CDR3 runs to 13 residues. Trimming took 6 bases from V and 5 from J, leaving 14 bases between them. Germline V gene lookup returns CDR1 GTSNPN and CDR2 SVGIG (reference sequence). Study results and limitations: Spike-specific TCR breadth and depth went up after people got two AZD1222 doses. The study sampled repertoires only after the peak T cell response. Clonal diversity was possibly underestimated, and white British individuals and females predominated among donors.

The method was immunoSEQ multiplex PCR; TCRdb's version includes in-frame clones alone and lacks a portion of them. The sample shows around 110,000 clones, around nine tenths of them seen only once. The chain combines TRBV30 with TRBJ1-5; D call uncertain. Material: peripheral blood, obtained on day 0 of AZD1222 vaccination. This TCR came from an adult in good health. CDR3 residues: CACSRGIDQPQHF. CDR3 in DNA: TGTGCCTGTTCGCGGGGTATTGATCAGCCCCAGCATTTT.